This T cell receptor beta chain derives from a study of T cell repertoires in cytomegalovirus infection. The overall study: TCR beta signatures that were public indicated CMV infection and matching HLA type.

Study-wide findings and caveats: The ex vivo response was dominated by HLA-C-restricted CMV-specific TCR beta clonotypes. Identification of carriers of CMV plus the relevant HLA was performed using cumulative public TCR beta family frequency.

Each CDR3 protein is one row after TCRdb ran MiXCR on the reads. The data contain about 240,000 distinct CDR3 sequences, around 6.2% of them singletons. This clonotype was seen many times. Antigen specificity is unknown. Sequenced material: PBMCs. This clonotype was sampled from a human donor in good health (CMV status not recorded). Some clones in this sample may be carry-over from other donors' samples.

The CDR3 reads CSGGAGNTEAFF. CDR3 DNA: TGCAGCGGGGGGGCTGGGAACACTGAAGCTTTCTTT. The rearrangement joins TRBV29-1 to TRBJ1-1; possibly TRBD1 for D (6 bases). Trimming removed 7 bases from V and 1 base from J, with 10 bases in between. CDR1 SQVTM and CDR2 ANQGSEA come from the germline V gene. The CDR3 consists of 12 residues.